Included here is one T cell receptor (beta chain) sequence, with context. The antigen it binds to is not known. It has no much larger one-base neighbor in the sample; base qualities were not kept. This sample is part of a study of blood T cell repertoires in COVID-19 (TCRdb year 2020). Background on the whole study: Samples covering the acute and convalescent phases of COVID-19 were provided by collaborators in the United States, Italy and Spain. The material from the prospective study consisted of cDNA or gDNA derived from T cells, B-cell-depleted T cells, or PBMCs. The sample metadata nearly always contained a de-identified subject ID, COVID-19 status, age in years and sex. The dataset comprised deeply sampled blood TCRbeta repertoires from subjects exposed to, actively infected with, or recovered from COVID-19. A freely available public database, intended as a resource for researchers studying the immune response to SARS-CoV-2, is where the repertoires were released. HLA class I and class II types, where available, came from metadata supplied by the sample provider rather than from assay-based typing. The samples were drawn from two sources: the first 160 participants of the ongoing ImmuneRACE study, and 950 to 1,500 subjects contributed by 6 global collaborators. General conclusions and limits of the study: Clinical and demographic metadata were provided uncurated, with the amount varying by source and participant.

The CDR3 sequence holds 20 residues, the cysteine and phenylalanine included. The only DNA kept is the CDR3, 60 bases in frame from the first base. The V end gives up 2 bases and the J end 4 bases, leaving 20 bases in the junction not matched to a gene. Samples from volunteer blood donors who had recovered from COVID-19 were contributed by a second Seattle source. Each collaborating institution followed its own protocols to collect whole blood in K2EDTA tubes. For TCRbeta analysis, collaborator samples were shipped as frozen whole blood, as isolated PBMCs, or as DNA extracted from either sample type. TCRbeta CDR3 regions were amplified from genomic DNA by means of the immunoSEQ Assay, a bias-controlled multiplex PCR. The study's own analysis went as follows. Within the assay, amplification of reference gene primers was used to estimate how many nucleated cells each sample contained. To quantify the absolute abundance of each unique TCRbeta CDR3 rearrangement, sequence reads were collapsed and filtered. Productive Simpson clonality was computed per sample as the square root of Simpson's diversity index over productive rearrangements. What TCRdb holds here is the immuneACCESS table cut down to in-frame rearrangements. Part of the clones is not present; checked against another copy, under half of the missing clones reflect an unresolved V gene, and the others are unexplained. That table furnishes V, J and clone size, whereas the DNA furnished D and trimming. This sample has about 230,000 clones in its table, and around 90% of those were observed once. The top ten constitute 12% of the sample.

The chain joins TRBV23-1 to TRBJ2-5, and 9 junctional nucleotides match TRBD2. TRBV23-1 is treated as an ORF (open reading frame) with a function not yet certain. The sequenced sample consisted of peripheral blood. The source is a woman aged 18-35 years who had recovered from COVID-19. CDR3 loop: CASSQRFPSGMCPWGETQYF. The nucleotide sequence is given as TGCGCCAGCAGTCAAAGGTTTCCTAGCGGGATGTGCCCCTGGGGAGAGACCCAGTACTTC.